The 30 T cell receptor beta chains below were found in one sample sequenced in a study of CD8+ T cells in alopecia areata. Extracted from the samples, RNA was reverse transcribed into cDNA to serve as the sequencing template. This table comes from immunoSEQ multiplex PCR, and its TCRdb copy is limited to in-frame clones, with some not included. Seen here are 110,000 or so clones, 35% to 40% observed once, and the top ten hold 2.5% to 3.5%. The material sequenced was CD4+ T cells sorted from blood. These receptors all come from a human donor with alopecia areata.

The chain employs TRBV2 and TRBJ2-5; 9 positions agree with TRBD2. J was trimmed by 9 bases and V by 3 bases; bases with no gene match: 11. The CDR3 is 15 residues long. Looked up from germline, CDR1 is SNHLY and CDR2 is FYNNEI. The CDR3 reads CASSDQAGGVGAQYF. The CDR3 DNA reads TGTGCCAGCAGTGATCAGGCGGGAGGGGTAGGCGCCCAGTACTTC.

This chain links TRBV5-1 with TRBJ2-7, with D perhaps matching TRBD1 (6 bases). The CDR3 length is 13 residues. V was trimmed by 8 bases and J by 0 bases, leaving 12 bases between them. From germline, CDR1 is SGHRS and CDR2 YFSETQ. CDR3 sequence (DNA): TGCGCCAGGCACCCGGACAGCTCCTACGAGCAGTACTTC. Its protein product is CARHPDSSYEQYF.

This sequence joins TRBV7-8 and TRBJ1-5; a possible D gene is TRBD1 (6 bases). The CDR3 covers 17 residues. The V and J ends lost 1 base and 3 bases respectively, with 16 bases between them. Germline assignment: CDR1 SGHVS and CDR2 FQNEAQ. CDR3 DNA: TGTGCCAGCAGCTTAGTTTGGGGGGCCCCTTACAATCAGCCCCAGCATTTT. It is translated as CASSLVWGAPYNQPQHF.

This clone was detected only a few times. The rearrangement links TRBV5-1 to TRBJ2-7; tentatively, D is TRBD1 or TRBD2 (5 bases each). Trimming took 4 bases from V and 3 from J, leaving 11 bases between them. This CDR3 spans 13 amino acids. Germline assignment: CDR1 SGHRS and CDR2 YFSETQ. The CDR3 protein is CASSQGTIYEQYF. CDR3 bases: TGCGCCAGCAGCCAAGGGACGATCTACGAGCAGTACTTC.

This clone was observed once. The V and J genes are TRBV4-1 and TRBJ2-5, with a tentative D call TRBD2 (6 bases). The V end lost 0 bases, the J end lost 0 bases, and 14 bases lay between the germline ends. CDR3 length equals 17 residues. CDR1 and CDR2 (germline): MGHRA, YSYEKL. CDR3 sequence: CASSQDSLAPNQETQYF. CDR3 in DNA: TGCGCCAGCAGCCAAGATTCCCTAGCGCCGAACCAAGAGACCCAGTACTTC.

This clone showed up just a few times. The CDR3 sequence: CAWSVRKGTEAFF. The CDR3 nucleotides read TGTGCCTGGAGTGTACGTAAGGGGACTGAAGCTTTCTTT. V is TRBV30 and J is TRBJ1-1, with a tentative D call TRBD1 (5 bases). V was clipped by 0 bases and J by 5 bases, with 10 bases between them. This CDR3 contains 13 residues. Germline lookup yields CDR1 GTSNPN and CDR2 SVGIG (reference sequence).

This clone was counted between two and nine times. The chain couples TRBV29-1 to TRBJ2-3; maybe TRBD1 (6 bases). Germline-derived CDR1 and CDR2 are SQVTM and ANQGSEA. The CDR3 is 12 amino acids. V was shortened by 3 bases and J by 11 bases, with 15 bases between the two germline ends. CDR3 sequence: CSVDSVGAGQYF. The CDR3 coding sequence is TGCAGCGTTGATTCAGTGGGGGCCGGGCAGTATTTT.

The J gene is TRBJ1-2, the V gene TRBV7-2, with D possibly TRBD1 on 5 matching bases. V was shortened by 5 bases and J by 4 bases, with 11 bases between the two germline ends. The germline V gene encodes CDR1 SGHTA and CDR2 FQGNSA. CDR3 length equals 13 residues. CDR3 sequence (DNA): TGTGCCAGCAGCCCTGACAGTGCCTATGGCTACACCTTC. Its protein is CASSPDSAYGYTF.

This clone has more than one count but fewer than ten. The chain carries TRBV6-6 and TRBJ2-7; TRBD2 is a possible D gene (5 bases). Per the germline V gene, CDR1 is MNHNY and CDR2 is SVGAGI (reference sequence). The CDR3 sequence is 13 residues long. The V end lost 6 bases, the J end lost 2 bases, and 11 bases lay between the germline ends. CDR3 sequence reads: CASSRGTTYEQYF. The CDR3 DNA is TGTGCCAGCAGCCGGGGAACAACCTACGAGCAGTACTTC.

This clone turned up a few times. This chain uses TRBV29-1 with TRBJ2-1; tentatively, D is TRBD1 or TRBD2 (6 bases each). The CDR3 spans 13 residues. The germline V gene encodes CDR1 SQVTM and CDR2 ANQGSEA. V lost 4 bases, J lost 7 bases, and 14 bases lay in between. The CDR3 protein is CSVGGGLGNEQFF. The CDR3 DNA reads TGCAGCGTTGGTGGGGGGCTGGGAAATGAGCAGTTCTTC.

This sequence joins TRBV9 and TRBJ2-5, with TRBD1 identical over 9 bases. Losses at the gene ends were 0 bases for V and 5 bases for J; bases not matched to a gene: 11. The CDR3 is 17 amino acids. The V gene's germline CDR1 is SGDLS and CDR2 YYNGEE. CDR3 DNA: TGTGCCAGCAGCGTAGAGCCGGGGACAGGGTCGAAGGAGACCCAGTACTTC. This gives the protein CASSVEPGTGSKETQYF.

The chain carries TRBV30 and TRBJ2-4, with 14 bases aligning to TRBD2. This CDR3 contains 19 residues. With V trimmed by 1 base and J by 0 bases, 8 bases remained unmatched. Germline V gene lookup returns CDR1 GTSNPN and CDR2 SVGIG (reference sequence). CDR3 amino acids: CAWSGRTSGRPLAKNIQYF. Written as DNA, the CDR3 is TGTGCCTGGAGTGGCAGGACTAGCGGGAGGCCTCTAGCCAAAAACATTCAGTACTTC.

The chain joins TRBV7-2 to TRBJ2-7; D is tentatively TRBD1 or TRBD2 (5 bases each). The CDR3 covers 14 residues. In germline, CDR1 is SGHTA, CDR2 FQGNSA. V was shortened by 4 bases and J by 0 bases, with 10 bases between the two germline ends. The DNA for the CDR3 is TGTGCCAGCAGCTCCGGGACGTACTCCTACGAGCAGTACTTC. Translation gives CASSSGTYSYEQYF.

The chain is built from TRBV30 and TRBJ1-2, with D unclear. The CDR3 is 12 amino acids. Germline V gene data show CDR1 as GTSNPN and CDR2 as SVGIG (reference sequence). V lost 5 bases and J 9 bases, leaving 16 bases between the germline ends. CDR3 nucleotide sequence: TGTGCCTGGGGTCGGACTCTGAGCAGCTACACCTTC. Translating it yields CAWGRTLSSYTF.

This clone occurred a few times. The chain uses TRBV7-2 and TRBJ2-7; D is uncertain. This CDR3 comprises 13 residues. Deletions cut 1 base from V and 3 bases from J, with 7 bases between. The germline gives CDR1 SGHTA, CDR2 FQGNSA. The CDR3 is CASSLDRRYEQYF. The CDR3 nucleotides read TGTGCCAGCAGCTTAGACCGGCGCTACGAGCAGTACTTC.

The chain carries TRBV29-1 and TRBJ1-2; D perhaps matches TRBD1 (6 bases). This CDR3 has 11 amino acids. CDR1 is SQVTM, CDR2 ANQGSEA, per germline. DNA of the CDR3: TGCACCGGACAGACTAACTATGGCTACACCTTC. It specifies CTGQTNYGYTF.

The sample holds a few counts of this clone. J is TRBJ2-1 and V is TRBV7-3, with 9 bases identical to TRBD2. J gave up 5 bases and V 2 bases, and 1 base lay outside the gene matches. This CDR3 contains 14 residues. Germline V lookup: CDR1 SGHTA, CDR2 FQGTGA. CDR3 coding DNA: TGTGCCAGCAGCTTAGGGACTAGCAACAATGAGCAGTTCTTC. It codes for CASSLGTSNNEQFF. The variable domain in full, with the rest retrieved from reference TRBV7-3 and TRBJ2-1, is GAGVSQTPSNKVTEKGKYVELRCDPISGHTALYWYRQSLGQGPEFLIYFQGTGAADDSGLPNDRFFAVRPEGSVSTLKIQRTERGDSAVYLCASSLGTSNNEQFFGPGTRLTVL.

The chain uses TRBV9 and TRBJ2-3; 8 nucleotides agree with TRBD1. CDR1 SGDLS and CDR2 YYNGEE come from the germline V gene. The CDR3 consists of 15 residues. Trimming cost V 4 bases and J 2 bases; bases outside gene matches: 6. As DNA, the CDR3 is TGTGCCAGCAGCACAGGGGGACACCTCACAGATACGCAGTATTTT. Its translation is CASSTGGHLTDTQYF.

This chain uses TRBV7-7 with TRBJ2-5; D may correspond to TRBD1 or TRBD2 (5 bases each). The CDR3 totals 13 residues. With 4 bases removed from V and 5 bases from J, the gap between germline ends came to 11 bases. CDR1 and CDR2 from the germline V gene are SSHAT and FNYEAQ (reference sequence). The CDR3 coding sequence is TGTGCCAGCAGCTCGGGACGAGCGGAGACCCAGTACTTC. It translates to CASSSGRAETQYF.

This clone was counted only a few times. V gene TRBV6-6 combines with J gene TRBJ2-3; 11 bases are shared with TRBD2. Germline trimming cut 4 bases from V and 2 bases from J; bases unmatched to any gene: 5. Germline V lookup: CDR1 MNHNY, CDR2 SVGAGI (reference sequence). The CDR3 has 16 amino acids. This CDR3 is CASSSGTSGFTDTQYF. The CDR3 DNA is TGTGCCAGCAGTTCCGGGACTAGCGGCTTCACAGATACGCAGTATTTT.

CDR3 residues: CSVENRGRTTEAFF. DNA for the CDR3: TGCAGCGTTGAAAACAGGGGGCGGACCACTGAAGCTTTCTTT. The chain couples TRBV29-1 to TRBJ1-1; 9 nucleotides agree with TRBD1. Looked up from germline, CDR1 is SQVTM and CDR2 is ANQGSEA. V trimming: 2 bases; J trimming: 4 bases; junction bases outside the gene matches: 5. This CDR3 has 14 residues.

The CDR3 bases are TGCAGCGCCCGAGGGGCGGGGGGTTACAATGAGCAGTTCTTC. This gives the protein CSARGAGGYNEQFF. The V call is TRBV29-1, the J call TRBJ2-1; 8 bases agree with TRBD2. Losses at the gene ends were 7 bases for V and 4 bases for J; bases not matched to a gene: 9. Germline V gene sequence: CDR1 SQVTM, CDR2 ANQGSEA. This CDR3 spans 14 amino acids.

This clone turned up a few times. The chain employs TRBV5-1 and TRBJ1-2, with TRBD1 matching 9 bases. The CDR3 is 14 residues long. The junction had 6 bases not matched to a gene; V was cut back by 1 base and J by 8 bases. Germline V lookup: CDR1 SGHRS, CDR2 YFSETQ. CDR3 protein: CASSLTGGLGGYTF. CDR3 in DNA: TGCGCCAGCAGCTTGACAGGGGGCTTAGGAGGCTACACCTTC.

V is TRBV29-1 and J is TRBJ1-2; no clear D gene. This CDR3 has 15 residues. Trimming cost V 7 bases and J 0 bases, with 18 bases left between them. Per the germline V gene, CDR1 is SQVTM and CDR2 is ANQGSEA. The CDR3 DNA follows: TGCAGCGCCCGACATCTAGGGCTAGCTAACTATGGCTACACCTTC. This gives the protein CSARHLGLANYGYTF.

The chain recombines TRBV7-2 with TRBJ2-5; 7 bases agree with TRBD2. The ends lost 3 bases at V and 3 bases at J; junction bases unmatched: 1. From germline, CDR1 is SGHTA and CDR2 FQGNSA. This CDR3 has 13 amino acids. The CDR3 DNA reads TGTGCCAGCAGCTTTGGGGGGGAAGAGACCCAGTACTTC. As protein: CASSFGGEETQYF.

Only a few counts were recorded for this clone. The rearrangement links TRBV7-9 to TRBJ2-7, with 7 positions matching TRBD1. This CDR3 region has 13 residues. Trimming at V came to 4 bases and at J to 3 bases, leaving 3 bases not matched to a gene. Germline V lookup: CDR1 SEHNR, CDR2 FQNEAQ (reference sequence). CDR3 nucleotides: TGTGCCAGCAGCTACGACAGGGTCTACGAGCAGTACTTC. Protein: CASSYDRVYEQYF.

The rearrangement links TRBV13 to TRBJ1-6; D gene ambiguous. The germline CDR1 and CDR2 sequences are PRHDT and FYEKMQ (reference sequence). Trimming cost V 5 bases and J 5 bases, with 10 bases left between them. The CDR3 loop spans 14 amino acids. CDR3: CASSPRGNNSPLHF. CDR3 bases: TGTGCCAGCAGCCCGAGAGGAAATAATTCACCCCTCCACTTT.

This clone was observed a handful of times. V and J are TRBV7-2 and TRBJ2-1; 10 bases line up with TRBD2. The CDR3 has 15 residues. With V trimmed by 3 bases and J by 6 bases, 5 bases remained unmatched. Germline CDR1 reads SGHTA; CDR2 reads FQGNSA. As DNA, the CDR3 is TGTGCCAGCAGCTTCCGGCTAGCGGGAGCCAATGAGCAGTTCTTC. Residues: CASSFRLAGANEQFF. Filled out from reference TRBV7-2 and TRBJ2-1, the complete variable domain reads GAGVSQSPSNKVTEKGKDVELRCDPISGHTALYWYRQSLGQGLEFLIYFQGNSAPDKSGLPSDRFSAERTGGSVSTLTIQRTQQEDSAVYLCASSFRLAGANEQFFGPGTRLTVL.

The V and J genes are TRBV30 and TRBJ2-3, with D perhaps matching TRBD2 (6 bases). This CDR3 is built from 13 residues. Trimming removed 4 bases from V and 2 bases from J, with 10 bases in between. Germline V gives CDR1 GTSNPN, CDR2 SVGIG (reference sequence). The CDR3 protein is CAWTQRATDTQYF. In nucleotides, the CDR3 is TGTGCCTGGACGCAGCGGGCCACAGATACGCAGTATTTT.

The V call is TRBV5-1, the J call TRBJ2-5; TRBD2 might be the D (6 bases). Germline V gene lookup returns CDR1 SGHRS and CDR2 YFSETQ. The CDR3 is made up of 14 amino acids. The V and J ends lost 4 bases and 5 bases respectively, with 15 bases between them. CDR3 DNA: TGCGCCAGCAGCCTGGAGTTGGGGAGGGAGACCCAGTACTTC. Translated: CASSLELGRETQYF.